This T cell receptor beta chain was sequenced during a study of shared clonotypes between healthy human individuals. The wider study: Participating donors consisted of two women and a few men aged 18 to 49.

Study-wide results and caveats: When compared with the clonotypes that were shared by all four sorted-subset donors, the non-shared clonotypes turned out to have lower generation probabilities. Researchers found naive subsets generally carried larger estimated richness than memory subsets. Blood alone was sampled, and tissue repertoires likely differ.

For this clone: What it recognizes is unknown.

Clones were read by immunoSEQ multiplex PCR, and TCRdb kept only the in-frame ones, dropping some. Counted here are fewer than 2.5 million clones, approximately 94% occurring once; the ten biggest clones make up roughly 0.36%. The sequence was obtained from a young man in good health. Some clones in this sample may be carry-over from other donors' samples. The specimen sequenced was naive CD4+ T cells from PBMCs. The subset: CD45RA+ positively selected.

DNA for the CDR3: TGCAGCGCCCAGGTACCGGGACACCGGTATGGCTACACCTTC. Amino acids: CSAQVPGHRYGYTF. The chain couples TRBV29-1 to TRBJ1-2, with a weak D call TRBD1 (6 bases). The germline V and J ends were trimmed by 7 bases and 5 bases, with 20 bases remaining between them. The CDR3 spans 14 residues. The V gene's germline CDR1 is SQVTM and CDR2 ANQGSEA.